A single sample gave rise to the 2 T cell receptor beta chains below, sequenced in a study of technical replicates of blood from a few donors. Repertoires were generated with immunoSEQ multiplex PCR, while TCRdb's copy carries only in-frame clones and drops some. The repertoire holds about 74,000 clones, with approximately 75% as singletons. The source material was PBMCs. The receptors stem from a human donor in good health. Some clones in this sample may be carry-over from other donors' samples.

This clone turned up a few times. This chain uses TRBV9 with TRBJ2-1; 10 bases map to TRBD2. This CDR3 spans 18 amino acids. J gave up 0 bases and V 0 bases, and 6 bases lay outside the gene matches. The germline V gene encodes CDR1 SGDLS and CDR2 YYNGEE. CDR3 region: CASSVDSGGPSSYNEQFF. The CDR3 DNA follows: TGTGCCAGCAGCGTAGATAGCGGGGGGCCTAGCTCCTACAATGAGCAGTTCTTC.

The chain combines TRBV4-2 with TRBJ2-1; TRBD2 agrees at 14 bases. The junction had 2 bases not matched to a gene; V was cut back by 4 bases and J by 0 bases. The CDR3 totals 17 residues. The germline V gene has CDR1 LGHNA and CDR2 YNFKEQ. In DNA form, the CDR3 reads TGTGCCAGCAGCCGCGGGACTAGCGGGAGCTCCTACAATGAGCAGTTCTTC. Residues: CASSRGTSGSSYNEQFF.